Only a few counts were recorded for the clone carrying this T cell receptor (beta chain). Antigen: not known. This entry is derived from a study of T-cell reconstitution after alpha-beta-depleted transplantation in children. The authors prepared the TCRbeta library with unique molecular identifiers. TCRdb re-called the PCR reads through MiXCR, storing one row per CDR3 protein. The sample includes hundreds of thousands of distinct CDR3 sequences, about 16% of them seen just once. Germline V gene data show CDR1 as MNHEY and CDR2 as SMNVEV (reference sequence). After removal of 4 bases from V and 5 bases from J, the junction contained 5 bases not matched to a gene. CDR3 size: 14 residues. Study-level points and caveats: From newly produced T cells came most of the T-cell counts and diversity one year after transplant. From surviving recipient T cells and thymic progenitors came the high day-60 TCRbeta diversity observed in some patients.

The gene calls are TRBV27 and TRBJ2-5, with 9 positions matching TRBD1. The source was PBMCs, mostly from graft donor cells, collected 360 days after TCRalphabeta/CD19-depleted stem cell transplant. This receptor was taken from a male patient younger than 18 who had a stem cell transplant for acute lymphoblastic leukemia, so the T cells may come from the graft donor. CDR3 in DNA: TGTGCCAGCAGTTCCCACGGGACAGGGGAGACCCAGTACTTC. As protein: CASSSHGTGETQYF.